The 6 T cell receptor beta chains listed next were all sequenced from one sample in a study of blood T cell repertoires in COVID-19. Generated by immunoSEQ multiplex PCR, the TCRdb table keeps only in-frame clones and is missing some. The repertoire holds 200,000 to 300,000 clones, with 86% as singletons. The sequencing sample was made of PBMCs or T cells enriched from blood (not recorded which). The origin of the receptors is a woman in her forties with acute COVID-19.

The chain uses TRBV5-8 and TRBJ2-1; 7 bases fit TRBD2. The CDR3 is made up of 18 amino acids. V shed 3 bases, J shed 5 bases, and the junction held 17 bases outside the gene matches. Per germline, CDR1 SGHTS and CDR2 YDEGEE. Written as DNA, the CDR3 is TGTGCCAGCAGCTACTACCTAAACGGGAGGCCCTCAAACAATGAGCAGTTCTTC. Protein sequence: CASSYYLNGRPSNNEQFF.

This clone has just a few counts. V is TRBV21-1 and J is TRBJ1-1; TRBD1 is taken as the D call from the table, unchecked against the DNA. TRBV21-1 is shown as a pseudogene. CDR3 size: 14 residues. The CDR3 here is CASSGDREWTEAFF. In DNA form, the CDR3 reads TGTGCCAGCAGCGGGGACAGGGAATGGACTGAAGCTTTCTTT.

The chain uses TRBV3-1 (or the pseudogene TRBV3-2) and TRBJ1-4, with a tentative D call TRBD1 (5 bases). Trimming left V 4 bases short and J 5 bases short, with 17 bases between. The length of the CDR3 is 16 residues. Germline V CDR1 and CDR2: LGHDT, YNNKEL (reference sequence). The CDR3 region is CASSPAPVQENEKLFF. In nucleotides, the CDR3 is TGTGCCAGCAGCCCAGCCCCAGTACAGGAGAATGAAAAACTGTTTTTT.

V and J are TRBV29-1 and TRBJ2-2, with D tentatively TRBD2 (6 bases). Germline V gene lookup returns CDR1 SQVTM and CDR2 ANQGSEA. This CDR3 comprises 12 residues. V lost 7 bases and J lost 7, with 13 bases in between. CDR3 bases: TGCAGCGGCGGGGCCGCGGGCGGGGAGCTGTTTTTT. Translating it yields CSGGAAGGELFF.

The V and J genes are TRBV3-1 (or the pseudogene TRBV3-2) and TRBJ2-2; D unresolved. The length of the CDR3 is 12 residues. Per the germline V gene, CDR1 is LGHDT and CDR2 is YNNKEL (reference sequence). V was shortened by 1 base and J by 9 bases, with 6 bases between the two germline ends. This CDR3 reads CASSQALRELFF. For the CDR3, the DNA is TGTGCCAGCAGCCAAGCCCTCCGGGAGCTGTTTTTT.

The CDR3 DNA reads TGTGCCTGTCAAATTAGCAATCAGCCCCAGCATTTT. Translated: CACQISNQPQHF. This chain connects TRBV30 to TRBJ1-5; no reliable D call. Trimming left V 6 bases short and J 0 bases short, with 6 bases between. This CDR3 contains 12 residues. CDR1 GTSNPN and CDR2 SVGIG come from the germline V gene (reference sequence).